The present entry profiles one T cell receptor (beta chain) with its context. The antigen remains unidentified. The data were obtained in a study of shared clonotypes between healthy human individuals. Overall study results and limits: At large depth, rarefaction still showed sorted-subset sequencing to be incomplete. Naive CD4 clonotypes overlapped across a handful of donors at roughly 5.1%.

This CDR3 is built from 14 residues. Trimming removed 6 bases from V and 0 bases from J, with 12 bases in between. Germline V lookup: CDR1 MNHEY, CDR2 SMNVEV (reference sequence). Sequencing used immunoSEQ multiplex PCR; TCRdb keeps in-frame clones, though not all of them. The data show approximately 640,000 clones, 90% seen once. The chain carries TRBV27 and TRBJ2-7, with a tentative D call TRBD2 (5 bases). This sequence was found in a man younger than 35 in good health. Some clones in this sample may be carry-over from other donors' samples. Specimen: memory CD8+ T cells from PBMCs. The sample's subset: CD45RO+ cells pooled with CCR7-negative TemRA cells. CDR3 coding DNA: TGTGCCAGCAGGTACCGGGAAACCTCCTACGAGCAGTACTTC. Translation gives CASRYRETSYEQYF.